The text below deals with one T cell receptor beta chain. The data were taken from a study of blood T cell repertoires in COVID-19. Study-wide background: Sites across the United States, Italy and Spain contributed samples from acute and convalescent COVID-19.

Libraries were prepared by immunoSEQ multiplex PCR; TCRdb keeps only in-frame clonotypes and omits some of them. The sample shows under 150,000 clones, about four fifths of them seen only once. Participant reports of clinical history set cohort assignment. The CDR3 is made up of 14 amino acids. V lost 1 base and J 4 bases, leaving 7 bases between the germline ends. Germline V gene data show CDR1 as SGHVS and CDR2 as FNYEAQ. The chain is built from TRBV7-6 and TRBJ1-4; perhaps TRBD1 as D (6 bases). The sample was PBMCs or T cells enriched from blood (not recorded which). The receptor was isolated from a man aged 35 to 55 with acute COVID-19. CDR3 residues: CASSLGGLNEKLFF. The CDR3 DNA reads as TGTGCCAGCAGCTTAGGGGGGCTTAATGAAAAACTGTTTTTT.